This paragraph covers one TCR beta chain sequence. The target antigen is unknown. TCRdb fed the 5' RACE reads into MiXCR, producing one record per CDR3 protein. The repertoire holds about 560,000 distinct CDR3 sequences, with roughly 17% as singletons. The entry originates in a study of T-cell memory formation after mild COVID-19. Study information: Across donors, TCR clusters were largely donor specific. Findings and limits, study-wide: Confirmation was lacking for SARS-CoV-2 specificity of second-wave clones that peaked on day 37. Later expanders leaned CD4+, whereas clones that contracted between day 15 and 85 were balanced CD4/CD8.

The CDR3 contains 15 residues. The V segment lost 1 base and the J segment 4 bases; nucleotides outside the gene matches: 6. Germline V gives CDR1 SGHVS, CDR2 FQNEAQ. Sequences were obtained from PBMCs or a T cell subset sorted from them (not recorded which). The V gene is TRBV7-8, the J gene TRBJ1-2; 7 positions agree with TRBD1. The sequence was obtained from an adult woman who had mild COVID-19 (a few samples of this study predate the infection). Cell type and time point are not known. The CDR3 loop reads CASSLDGDSLYGYTF. CDR3 DNA sequence: TGTGCCAGCAGCTTAGATGGGGACAGCCTCTATGGCTACACCTTC.